This TCR beta chain was captured in a study of persistence of HIV-infected CD4 T cells (TCRdb year 2020). Regarding the complete study: Participants had been on suppressive ART for a median of about eight years. Anti-CD3/anti-CD28 stimulation activated a higher proportion of cells, with a lower memory fraction, than antigen stimulation. The study isolated CMV- and HIV-1 Gag-responding CD4+ T cells from ART-treated individuals to examine antigen-driven clonal expansion of HIV-1-infected cells. The clonality of all cells in each sorted population was measured by TCRbeta sequencing, and the clonality of infected cells was measured by proviral sequencing. Peripheral blood samples of up to about 180 mL were taken at multiple time points, with the exception of a couple of participants who underwent leukapheresis at a single time point. The TCR cluster analysis across participants included 8 participants for CMV and six or seven participants for Gag. Beyond this particular receptor, the publication reports: Because the TCR analyses were done in bulk, restricting them to just the rare CMV-responding cells that actually carried HIV-1 proviruses was not possible. The study involved few individuals and tested only a limited range of antigens. TCR oligoclonality correlated with proviral oligoclonality within the same sorted populations. Significantly lower TCRbeta richness was observed in CMV- and Gag-responding cells than in anti-CD3/anti-CD28-responding cells, and higher oligoclonality was observed in CMV-responding cells than in CD3/CD28-stimulated and Gag-responding cells. Degenerate expanded CDR3beta sequences were enriched in antigen-responding cells, suggesting convergent selection of CD4+ responses to CMV and Gag.

Trimming removed 0 bases from V and 2 bases from J; the gene matches leave 1 base unexplained. The CDR3 runs 15 residues from the cysteine to the phenylalanine. This entry keeps only the CDR3 DNA: 45 bases, framed from base 1. In the germline V gene, CDR1 corresponds to LGHNA and CDR2 to YNFKEQ. TCRbeta repertoires were sequenced from genomic DNA with the immunoSEQ hsTCRB assay version 4 in survey mode. Genomic DNA was diluted to around 10 ng/uL, using up to 1 ug per sample for TCRbeta sequencing. As for the authors' bioinformatics: Analysis of the TCRbeta data was done in ImmunoSeq Analyzer 3.0, and diversity was computed on productive nucleotide rearrangements. Using the Immunarch R package, lower-bound TCR diversity was estimated with the improved Chao index and clonality was estimated with the Gini coefficient. When different nucleotide rearrangements encoded the same CDR3beta amino acid sequence, each rearrangement was treated as a distinct clonotype. TCRbeta sequences significantly enriched in antigen-responding cells relative to anti-CD3/anti-CD28-activated cells were identified by differential abundance analysis. GLIPH2 grouped TCRs by predicted peptide-MHC specificity, both within each participant and across combined participant data sets. TCRdb took over this immuneACCESS table, retaining in-frame rearrangements with V and J assigned. Such tables are incomplete; in checked studies, under half of the missing clones stem from an unresolved V gene, and the remainder is unexplained. V and J calls and clone size are given by that table; D and trimming were obtained from the DNA. This sample lists about 51,000 clones; just under 90% were detected once. Around 3.4% of the sample belongs to the ten largest clones.

The sample's treatment or condition label, in plain terms: suppressive antiretroviral therapy. Cells were stimulated with anti-CD3/anti-CD28 magnetic beads as a nonspecific positive control representing the CD4+ T cell repertoire. Responding CD4+ T cells were sorted on the basis of upregulation of both CD40 ligand and CD69. Participants were HIV-1-infected adults who started suppressive ART during chronic infection. For at least 4 years, participants had undetectable plasma HIV-1 RNA, below 50 copies/mL. To be included, a participant needed positive CMV serology and a CD4+ T cell count above 400 cells/uL. Before stimulation, PBMCs were isolated using density centrifugation and then depleted of CD8+ T cells. CD8-depleted PBMCs were stimulated for 15 to 20 hours with anti-CD28/CD49d costimulation, CD40-blocking antibody and enfuvirtide to prevent new infections. Sorting was done on either a Beckman Coulter MoFlo Legacy or an XDP sorter, and propidium iodide was used to exclude dead cells. Genomic DNA was extracted with the QIAamp DNA Mini Kit for samples above one million cells, otherwise with the Quick-DNA Microprep Kit.

For this clone: The target of this receptor is not known. It has no much larger one-base neighbor in the sample; base qualities were not kept.

The sequence is built from TRBV4-2 and TRBJ2-7; the junction holds 10 bases that match TRBD2. This sequence originates from an adult woman with HIV who was CMV-seropositive. Material: CD4+ T cells sorted from PBMCs after approximately 19-hour stimulation, obtained from a patient who received antiretroviral therapy. The cell subset or site label, read with the paper, signifies: CD40L+CD69+ CD4 T cells responding to anti-CD3/anti-CD28 beads, representing the overall repertoire. The DNA sequence follows: TGTGCCAGCAGCCAAGAACTAGCGGGACCCTACGAGCAGTACTTC. Its protein reads: CASSQELAGPYEQYF.